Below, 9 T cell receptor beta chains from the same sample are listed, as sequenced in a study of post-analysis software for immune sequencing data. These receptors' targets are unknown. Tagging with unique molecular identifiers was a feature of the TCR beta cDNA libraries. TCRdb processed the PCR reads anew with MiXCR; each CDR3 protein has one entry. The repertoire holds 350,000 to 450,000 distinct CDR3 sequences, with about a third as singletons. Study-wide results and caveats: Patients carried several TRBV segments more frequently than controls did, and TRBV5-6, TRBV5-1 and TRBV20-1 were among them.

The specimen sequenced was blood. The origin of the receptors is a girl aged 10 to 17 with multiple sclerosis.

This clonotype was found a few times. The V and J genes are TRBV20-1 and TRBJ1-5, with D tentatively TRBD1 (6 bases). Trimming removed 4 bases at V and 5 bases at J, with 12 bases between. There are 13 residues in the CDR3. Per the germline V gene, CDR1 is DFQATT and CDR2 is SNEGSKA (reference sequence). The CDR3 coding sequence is TGCAGTGCTAATACAGGGACCGATCAGCCCCAGCATTTT. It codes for CSANTGTDQPQHF.

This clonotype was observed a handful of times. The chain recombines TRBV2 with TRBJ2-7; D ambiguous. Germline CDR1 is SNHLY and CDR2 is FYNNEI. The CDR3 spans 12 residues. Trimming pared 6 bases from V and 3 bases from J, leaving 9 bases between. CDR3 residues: CASSPQIYEQYF. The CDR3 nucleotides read TGTGCCAGCAGCCCACAGATCTACGAGCAGTACTTC.

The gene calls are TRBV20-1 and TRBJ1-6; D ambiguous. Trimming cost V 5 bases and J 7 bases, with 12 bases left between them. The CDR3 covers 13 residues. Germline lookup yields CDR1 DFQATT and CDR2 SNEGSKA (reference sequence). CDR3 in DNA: TGCAGTGCTCTACGGGCCCTGAATTCACCCCTCCACTTT. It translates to CSALRALNSPLHF.

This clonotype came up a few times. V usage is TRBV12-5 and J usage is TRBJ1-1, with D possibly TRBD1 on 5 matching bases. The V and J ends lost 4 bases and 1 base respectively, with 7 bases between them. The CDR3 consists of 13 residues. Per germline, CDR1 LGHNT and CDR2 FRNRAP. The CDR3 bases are TGTGCTAGTGGTTACAGGCCGAACACTGAAGCTTTCTTT. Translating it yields CASGYRPNTEAFF.

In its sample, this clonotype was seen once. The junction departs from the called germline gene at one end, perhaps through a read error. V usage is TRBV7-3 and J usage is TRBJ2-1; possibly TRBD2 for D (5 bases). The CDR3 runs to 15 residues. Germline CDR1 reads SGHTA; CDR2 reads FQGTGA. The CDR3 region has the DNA TGTACCAGCAGCAAAAGCGGAAGCTCCTACAATGAGCAGTTCTTC. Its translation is CTSSKSGSSYNEQFF.

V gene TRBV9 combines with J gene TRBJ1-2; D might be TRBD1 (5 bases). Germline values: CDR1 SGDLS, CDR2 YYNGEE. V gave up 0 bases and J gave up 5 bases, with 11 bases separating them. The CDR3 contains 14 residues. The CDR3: CASSVEVAGYGYTF. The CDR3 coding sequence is TGTGCCAGCAGCGTAGAGGTCGCAGGGTATGGCTACACCTTC.

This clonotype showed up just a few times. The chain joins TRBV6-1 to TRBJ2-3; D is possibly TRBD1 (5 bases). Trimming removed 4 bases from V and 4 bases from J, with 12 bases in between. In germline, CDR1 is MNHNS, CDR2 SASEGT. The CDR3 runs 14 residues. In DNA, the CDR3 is TGTGCCAGCAGTGCACAGGAAGGGGCAGATACGCAGTATTTT. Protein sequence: CASSAQEGADTQYF.

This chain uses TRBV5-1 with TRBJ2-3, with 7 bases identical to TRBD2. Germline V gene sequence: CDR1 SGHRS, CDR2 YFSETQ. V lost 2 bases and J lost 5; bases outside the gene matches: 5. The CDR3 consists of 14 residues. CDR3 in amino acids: CASSFLGEGDTQYF. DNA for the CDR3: TGCGCCAGCAGCTTCCTTGGGGAGGGAGATACGCAGTATTTT.

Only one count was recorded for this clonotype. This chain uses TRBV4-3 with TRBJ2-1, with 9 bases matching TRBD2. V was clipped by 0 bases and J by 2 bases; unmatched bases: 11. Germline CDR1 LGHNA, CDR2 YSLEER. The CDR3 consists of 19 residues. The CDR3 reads CASSQDHSLAGVTYNEQFF. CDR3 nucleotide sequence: TGCGCCAGCAGCCAAGACCATTCACTAGCGGGTGTAACCTACAATGAGCAGTTCTTC.